This TCR beta chain is from a study of blood T cell repertoires in COVID-19. Across the study: Sources were T cells, B-cell-depleted T cells, or PBMCs; the material itself was cDNA or gDNA.

Study members were between 18 and 89 years old and lived in some 22 US regions. V lost 0 bases and J 3 bases, leaving 12 bases between the germline ends. Germline V CDR1 and CDR2: SGDLS, YYNGEE. This CDR3 has 15 residues. The method was immunoSEQ multiplex PCR; TCRdb's version includes in-frame clones alone and lacks a portion of them. The table has 250,000 or so clones, 80% to 90% seen once. Specimen: PBMCs or T cells enriched from blood (not recorded which). This TCR was sampled from a woman aged 45-65 years who had recovered from COVID-19. The rearrangement links TRBV9 to TRBJ2-5; D is possibly TRBD2 (6 bases). Here the CDR3 reads CASSVGGGTEETQYF. For the CDR3, the DNA is TGTGCCAGCAGCGTAGGAGGCGGGACCGAAGAGACCCAGTACTTC.